This T cell receptor beta chain is from a study of cytomegalovirus exposure and HLA in healthy donors. This clone was counted between two and nine times. Germline CDR1 and CDR2: MNHEY and SVGAGI. Trimming removed 2 bases at V and 3 bases at J, with 7 bases between. CDR3 length: 13 amino acids. A multiplex PCR was run with 60 Vbeta primers and 13 Jbeta primers. Assay: immunoSEQ multiplex PCR; the TCRdb copy retains only in-frame clones and omits some. In the table there are around 100,000 clones, 70% to 85% of which are singletons. The sequenced material came from PBMCs. The chain joins TRBV6-5 to TRBJ1-1; possible D gene TRBD1, 5 bases. The TCR was taken from a woman aged 18-29 years in good health and CMV-seropositive. CDR3 sequence (DNA): TGTGCCAGCAGTTACACGGGGGACACTGAAGCTTTCTTT. This gives the protein CASSYTGDTEAFF.